A selection of T cell receptor beta chains follows, all from one sample in a study of PD-1 and CTLA-4 blockade in melanoma. Clones were read by immunoSEQ multiplex PCR, and TCRdb kept only the in-frame ones, dropping some. The sample lists 10,000 to 13,000 clones, roughly four fifths seen once, with around 32% in the top ten. Sequences were derived from CD8+ T cells from peripheral blood, sampled from a patient given anti-PD-1 treatment. The receptors shown here come from a human donor with melanoma. Both conserved end residues are part of each CDR3. D genes are given only for firm matches. Clone size is given for some rows only: seen once, a few or many times, or a class if the clone is expanded.

J,V,D,size,CDR3,DNA
TRBJ1-1,TRBV19,TRBD1,NA,CASSIGQGLATEAFF,TGTGCCAGTAGTATAGGACAGGGCCTGGCCACTGAAGCTTTCTTT
TRBJ1-2,TRBV6-5,TRBD1,NA,CASSYAGQGTGYTF,TGTGCCAGCAGTTACGCCGGACAGGGGACTGGCTACACCTTC
TRBJ2-2,TRBV2,NA,NA,CASSLPGEGGDTGELFF,TGTGCCAGCAGCCTCCCCGGAGAGGGGGGGGACACCGGGGAGCTGTTTTTT
TRBJ1-2,TRBV13,NA,NA,CASSARTVGYTF,TGTGCCAGCAGTGCAAGGACGGTTGGCTACACCTTC
TRBJ2-1,TRBV9,NA,NA,CASSPFLTDYNEQFF,TGTGCCAGCAGCCCGTTCCTGACGGATTACAATGAGCAGTTCTTC
TRBJ1-5,TRBV6-1,NA,once,CASSERDHQPQHF,TGTGCCAGCAGTGAAAGGGACCATCAGCCCCAGCATTTT
TRBJ1-1,TRBV11-2,NA,NA,CASSLVGAEAFF,TGTGCCAGCAGCTTAGTTGGAGCTGAAGCTTTCTTT
TRBJ2-7,TRBV9,NA,NA,CASSQGVDPGEQYF,TGTGCCAGCAGCCAGGGAGTGGACCCCGGGGAGCAGTACTTC
TRBJ1-5,TRBV7-6,NA,NA,CASSEEGRQPQHF,TGTGCCAGCAGCGAGGAAGGGCGGCAGCCCCAGCATTTT
TRBJ2-2,TRBV6-2/TRBV6-3,NA,NA,CASSYSYSGTLNTGELFF,TGTGCCAGCAGTTATTCCTATTCCGGGACGCTGAACACCGGGGAGCTGTTTTTT
TRBJ1-5,TRBV6-2/TRBV6-3,NA,NA,CASSFLGAAQPQHF,TGTGCCAGCAGTTTCCTGGGGGCGGCTCAGCCCCAGCATTTT
TRBJ2-7,TRBV6-1,TRBD2,NA,CASSEVGSGGDLSYEQYF,TGTGCCAGCAGTGAAGTCGGTAGCGGGGGTGACCTCTCCTACGAGCAGTACTTC
TRBJ1-2,TRBV4-3,TRBD1,NA,CASSQDSGGNYGYTF,TGCGCCAGCAGCCAAGATTCAGGGGGGAACTATGGCTACACCTTC
TRBJ2-1,TRBV24-1,NA,NA,CATSDADTNEQFF,TGTGCCACCAGTGACGCGGACACCAATGAGCAGTTCTTC
TRBJ1-2,TRBV5-6,NA,NA,CASSLGDTYYGYTF,TGTGCCAGCAGCTTGGGGGACACCTACTATGGCTACACCTTC
TRBJ2-1,TRBV6-5,NA,NA,CASSSGGNEQFF,TGTGCCAGCAGTTCCGGCGGCAATGAGCAGTTCTTC
TRBJ2-7,TRBV27,NA,NA,CASSLMGDNEQYF,TGTGCCAGCAGTTTAATGGGGGATAACGAGCAGTACTTC
TRBJ2-1,TRBV5-6,TRBD2,NA,CASSLGGGRVDEQFF,TGTGCCAGCAGCTTGGGAGGCGGGAGAGTCGATGAGCAGTTCTTC
TRBJ2-1,TRBV4-1,NA,NA,CASSQEASPSYNEQFF,TGCGCCAGCAGCCAAGAAGCCTCCCCCTCCTACAATGAGCAGTTCTTC
TRBJ1-5,TRBV27,NA,NA,CASSPGNQPQHF,TGTGCCAGCAGTCCCGGCAATCAGCCCCAGCATTTT
TRBJ2-1,TRBV7-6,NA,NA,CASSLVRQPNEQFF,TGTGCCAGCAGCTTAGTTCGACAGCCCAATGAGCAGTTCTTC
TRBJ1-2,TRBV7-9,NA,NA,CASSFGGFYGYTF,TGTGCCAGCAGCTTTGGGGGTTTTTATGGCTACACCTTC
TRBJ1-3,TRBV5-1,NA,NA,CASSWGETGNTIYF,TGCGCCAGCAGCTGGGGGGAAACTGGAAACACCATATATTTT
TRBJ2-7,TRBV7-8,NA,NA,CASSLKLSYEQYF,TGTGCCAGCAGCTTAAAATTATCCTACGAGCAGTACTTC
TRBJ2-1,TRBV6-5,TRBD2,NA,CASRSSWGAGSEQFF,TGTGCCAGCAGAAGTTCTTGGGGAGCGGGGAGTGAGCAGTTCTTC
TRBJ2-1,TRBV19,TRBD1,NA,CASSPRTGDEQFF,TGTGCCAGTAGTCCCCGGACAGGGGATGAGCAGTTCTTC
TRBJ2-1,TRBV6-5,TRBD2,once,CASGSLAGVVNEQFF,TGTGCCAGCGGGAGTCTCGCGGGAGTTGTCAATGAGCAGTTCTTC
TRBJ2-7,TRBV19,NA,few,CASSIWSGDRYEQYF,TGTGCCAGTAGTATATGGTCAGGGGATAGGTACGAGCAGTACTTC
TRBJ2-1,TRBV6-5,TRBD2,NA,CATRLAGGLGEQFF,TGTGCCACCCGACTAGCGGGGGGCCTTGGTGAGCAGTTCTTC
TRBJ2-3,TRBV5-6,NA,once,CASSLTGGGSLDTQYF,TGTGCCAGCAGCTTGACCGGGGGAGGTTCTCTAGATACGCAGTATTTT
TRBJ2-3,TRBV5-1,TRBD1,NA,CASCLEGANSDTQYF,TGCGCCAGCTGCCTTGAGGGGGCGAACTCAGATACGCAGTATTTT
TRBJ1-1,TRBV2,TRBD1,NA,CASRDRGTEAFF,TGTGCCAGCCGGGACAGGGGGACTGAAGCTTTCTTT
TRBJ2-1,TRBV4-1,NA,few,CASSQPFGNEQFF,TGCGCCAGCAGCCAGCCCTTCGGAAATGAGCAGTTCTTC
TRBJ2-7,TRBV6-6,TRBD1,NA,CASSSLPGGSYEQYF,TGTGCCAGCAGTTCTCTCCCAGGGGGCTCCTACGAGCAGTACTTC
TRBJ2-4,TRBV27,NA,NA,CASGGLPLNIQYF,TGTGCCAGCGGGGGCCTGCCCCTAAACATTCAGTACTTC
TRBJ1-2,TRBV27,TRBD1,few,CASSPRTGLGYTF,TGTGCCAGCAGCCCACGGACAGGGCTAGGCTACACCTTC
TRBJ1-6,TRBV3-1/TRBV3-2,NA,NA,CASSQDDRWAPGANYNSPLHF,TGTGCCAGCAGCCAAGACGACCGTTGGGCCCCGGGGGCGAACTATAATTCACCCCTCCACTTT
TRBJ2-7,TRBV7-9,TRBD1,NA,CASSFGQGGTEQYF,TGTGCCAGCAGCTTTGGACAGGGGGGAACCGAGCAGTACTTC
TRBJ2-7,TRBV11-3,TRBD1,once,CASSPRDRDYEQYF,TGTGCCAGCAGCCCCCGGGACAGGGACTACGAGCAGTACTTC
TRBJ1-3,TRBV4-1,NA,NA,CASSQDRGDTIYF,TGCGCCAGCAGCCAAGATCGGGGGGACACCATATATTTT
TRBJ1-2,TRBV11-3,NA,NA,CASSETRTGFYGYTF,TGTGCCAGCAGCGAGACTCGCACAGGGTTTTATGGCTACACCTTC
TRBJ2-7,TRBV7-8,NA,NA,CASSLDGSFSYEQYF,TGTGCCAGCAGCTTAGATGGCAGCTTCTCCTACGAGCAGTACTTC
TRBJ2-1,TRBV15,NA,NA,CATSGRDGNNEQFF,TGTGCCACCAGCGGTCGGGACGGTAACAATGAGCAGTTCTTC
TRBJ1-1,TRBV6-5,NA,NA,CASRIGGTGTEAFF,TGTGCCAGCAGAATTGGGGGCACGGGTACTGAAGCTTTCTTT
TRBJ1-2,TRBV5-6,NA,NA,CASSPPGHLLLNYGYTF,TGTGCCAGCAGCCCACCGGGACATCTTCTTCTTAACTATGGCTACACCTTC
TRBJ1-1,TRBV27,TRBD1,NA,CASRSDRVTEAFF,TGTGCCAGCAGGAGCGACAGGGTGACTGAAGCTTTCTTT